This TCR beta chain was identified during a study of response to subunit inactivated influenza vaccine. Study-level points and caveats: Each seasonal influenza vaccination recruits few new T cells, the authors suggested.

In this sample, this clonotype turned up a few times. Its antigen is unidentified. Via MiXCR, TCRdb re-called the RT-PCR reads, giving one row per CDR3 protein. The sample includes over 800,000 distinct CDR3 sequences, roughly 20% of them seen just once. V was cut by 5 bases and J by 0 bases, with 14 bases left in between. The CDR3 is 16 residues long. The V gene is TRBV12-3 or TRBV12-4, the J gene TRBJ1-3; TRBD1 might be the D (6 bases). The TCR was taken from a man in his fifties who received an inactivated influenza vaccine. This specimen consisted of PBMCs from blood, obtained less than 6 days after vaccination. CDR3 amino acids: CASSEWTAVSGNTIYF. The CDR3 bases are TGTGCCAGCAGTGAGTGGACAGCGGTCTCTGGAAACACCATATATTTT.